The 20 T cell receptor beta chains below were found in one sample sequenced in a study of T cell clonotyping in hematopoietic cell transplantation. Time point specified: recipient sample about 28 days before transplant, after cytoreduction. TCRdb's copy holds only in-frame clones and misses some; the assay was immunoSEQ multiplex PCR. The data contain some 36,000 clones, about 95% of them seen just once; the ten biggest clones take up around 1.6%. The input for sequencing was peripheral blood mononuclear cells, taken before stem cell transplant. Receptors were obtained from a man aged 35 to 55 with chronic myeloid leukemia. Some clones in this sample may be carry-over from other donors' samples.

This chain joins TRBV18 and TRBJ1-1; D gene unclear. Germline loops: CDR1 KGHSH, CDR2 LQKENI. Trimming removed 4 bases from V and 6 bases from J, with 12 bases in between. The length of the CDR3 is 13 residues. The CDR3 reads CASSLSVRPEAFF. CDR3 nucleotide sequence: TGTGCCAGCTCACTTTCCGTTCGTCCTGAAGCTTTCTTT.

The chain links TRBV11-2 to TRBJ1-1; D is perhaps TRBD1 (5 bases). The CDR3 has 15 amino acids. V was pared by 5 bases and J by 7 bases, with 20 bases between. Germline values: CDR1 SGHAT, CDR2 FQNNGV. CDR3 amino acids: CASSAPGRVAGEAFF. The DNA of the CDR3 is TGTGCCAGCAGCGCACCGGGACGGGTCGCCGGTGAAGCTTTCTTT.

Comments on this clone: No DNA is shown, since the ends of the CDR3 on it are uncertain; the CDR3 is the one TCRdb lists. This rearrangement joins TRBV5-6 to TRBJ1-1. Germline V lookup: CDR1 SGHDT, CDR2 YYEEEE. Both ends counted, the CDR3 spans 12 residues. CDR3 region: CASSLVGFGSFF.

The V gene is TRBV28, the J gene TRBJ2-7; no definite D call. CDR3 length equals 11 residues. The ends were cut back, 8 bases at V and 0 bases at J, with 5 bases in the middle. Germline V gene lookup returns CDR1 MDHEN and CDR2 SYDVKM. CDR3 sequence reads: CASLSSYEQYF. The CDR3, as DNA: TGTGCCAGCCTGAGCTCCTACGAGCAGTACTTC.

This chain's CDR3 is CASSLGWDQPQHF. CDR3 DNA: TGTGCCAGCAGCTTAGGTTGGGATCAGCCCCAGCATTTT. The V call is TRBV7-9, the J call TRBJ1-5, with D uncertain. Germline values: CDR1 SEHNR, CDR2 FQNEAQ (reference sequence). The CDR3 length is 13 residues. V was shortened by 1 base and J by 5 bases, with 6 bases between the two germline ends.

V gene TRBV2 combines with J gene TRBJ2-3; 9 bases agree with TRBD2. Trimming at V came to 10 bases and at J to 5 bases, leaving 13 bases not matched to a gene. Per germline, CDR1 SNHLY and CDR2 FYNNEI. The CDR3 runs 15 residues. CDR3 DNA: TGTGCCACCTCTCTCAAGCGGGGGGTAAAAGATACGCAGTATTTT. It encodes CATSLKRGVKDTQYF.

DNA for the CDR3: TGTGCCGCCTCCGTGGGGGGACAGCTTTGGAAAGGCTACACCTTC. Its translation is CAASVGGQLWKGYTF. The chain couples TRBV28 to TRBJ1-2; 7 positions agree with TRBD1. This CDR3 has 15 residues. Germline values: CDR1 MDHEN, CDR2 SYDVKM. With 11 bases clipped from V and 8 bases from J, the junction kept 20 bases outside the gene matches.

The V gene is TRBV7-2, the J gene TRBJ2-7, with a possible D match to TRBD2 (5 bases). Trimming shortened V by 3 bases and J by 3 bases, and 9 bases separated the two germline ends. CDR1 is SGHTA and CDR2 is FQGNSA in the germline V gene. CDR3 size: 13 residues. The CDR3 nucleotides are TGTGCCAGCAGCTTCCCCACTAGCTACGAGCAGTACTTC. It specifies CASSFPTSYEQYF.

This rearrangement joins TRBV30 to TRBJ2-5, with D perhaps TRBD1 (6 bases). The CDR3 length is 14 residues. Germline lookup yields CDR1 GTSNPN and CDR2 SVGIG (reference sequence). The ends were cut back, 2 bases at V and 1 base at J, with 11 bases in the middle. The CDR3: CAWSSWTVQETQYF. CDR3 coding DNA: TGTGCCTGGAGTTCCTGGACAGTCCAAGAGACCCAGTACTTC.

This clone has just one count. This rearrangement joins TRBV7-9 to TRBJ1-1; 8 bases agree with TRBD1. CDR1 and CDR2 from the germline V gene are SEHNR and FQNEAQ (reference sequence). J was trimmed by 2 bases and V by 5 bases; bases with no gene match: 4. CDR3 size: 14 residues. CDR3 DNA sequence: TGTGCCAGCAGCACCGGGACAGGAAACACTGAAGCTTTCTTT. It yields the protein CASSTGTGNTEAFF. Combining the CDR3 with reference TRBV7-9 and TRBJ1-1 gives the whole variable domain DTGVSQNPRHKITKRGQNVTFRCDPISEHNRLYWYRQTLGQGPEFLTYFQNEAQLEKSRLLSDRFSAERPKGSFSTLEIQRTEQGDSAMYLCASSTGTGNTEAFFGQGTRLTVV.

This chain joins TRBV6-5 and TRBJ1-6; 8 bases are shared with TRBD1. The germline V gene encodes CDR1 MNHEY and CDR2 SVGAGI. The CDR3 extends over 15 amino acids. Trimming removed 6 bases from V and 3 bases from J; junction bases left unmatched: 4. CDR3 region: CASSPTGVYNSPLHF. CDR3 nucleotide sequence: TGTGCCAGCAGCCCGACAGGGGTCTATAATTCACCCCTCCACTTT.

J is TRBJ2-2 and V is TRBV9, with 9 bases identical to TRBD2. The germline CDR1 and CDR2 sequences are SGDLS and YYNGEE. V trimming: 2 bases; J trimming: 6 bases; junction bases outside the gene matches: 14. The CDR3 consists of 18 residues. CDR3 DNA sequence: TGTGCCAGCAGCGTTCGACTCCCAGCGGGGGGCGGCGCCGGGGAGCTGTTTTTT. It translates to CASSVRLPAGGGAGELFF. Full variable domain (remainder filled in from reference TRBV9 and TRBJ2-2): DSGVTQTPKHLITATGQRVTLRCSPRSGDLSVYWYQQSLDQGLQFLIQYYNGEERAKGNILERFSAQQFPDLHSELNLSSLELGDSALYFCASSVRLPAGGGAGELFFGEGSRLTVL.

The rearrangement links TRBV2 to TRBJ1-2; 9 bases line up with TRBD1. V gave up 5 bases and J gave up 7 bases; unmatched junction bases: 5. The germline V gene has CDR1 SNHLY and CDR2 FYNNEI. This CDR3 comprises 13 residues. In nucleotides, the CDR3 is TGTGCCAGCAGTTCTGGACAGGGGATTGGCTACACCTTC. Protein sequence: CASSSGQGIGYTF.

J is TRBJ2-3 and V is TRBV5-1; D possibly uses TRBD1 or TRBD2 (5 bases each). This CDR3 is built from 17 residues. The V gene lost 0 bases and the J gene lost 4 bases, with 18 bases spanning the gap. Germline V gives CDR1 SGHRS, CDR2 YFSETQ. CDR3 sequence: CASSLGSVGDPPDTQYF. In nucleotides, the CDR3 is TGCGCCAGCAGCTTGGGGAGCGTGGGGGATCCCCCAGATACGCAGTATTTT.

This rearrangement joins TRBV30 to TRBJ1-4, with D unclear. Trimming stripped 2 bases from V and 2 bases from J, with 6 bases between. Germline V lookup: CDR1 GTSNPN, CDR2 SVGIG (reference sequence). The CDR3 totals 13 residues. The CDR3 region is CAWSWQTNEKLFF. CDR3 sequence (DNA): TGTGCCTGGAGTTGGCAGACTAATGAAAAACTGTTTTTT.

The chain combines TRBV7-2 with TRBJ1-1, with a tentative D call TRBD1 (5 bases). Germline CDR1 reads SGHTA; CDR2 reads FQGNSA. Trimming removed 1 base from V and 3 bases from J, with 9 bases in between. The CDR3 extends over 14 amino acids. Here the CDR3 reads CASSLGWGDTEAFF. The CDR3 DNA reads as TGTGCCAGCAGCTTAGGGTGGGGGGACACTGAAGCTTTCTTT.

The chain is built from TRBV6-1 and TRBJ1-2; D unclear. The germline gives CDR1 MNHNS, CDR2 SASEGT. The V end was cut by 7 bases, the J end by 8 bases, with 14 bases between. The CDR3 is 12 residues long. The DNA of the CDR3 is TGTGCCAGCAAGTCGGACGGCGGAGGCTACACCTTC. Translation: CASKSDGGGYTF.

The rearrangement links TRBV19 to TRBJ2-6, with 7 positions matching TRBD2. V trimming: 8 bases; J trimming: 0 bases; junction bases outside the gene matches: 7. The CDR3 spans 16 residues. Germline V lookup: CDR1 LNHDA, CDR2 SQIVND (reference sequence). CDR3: CASGEGLDSGANVLTF. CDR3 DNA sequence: TGTGCCAGTGGCGAAGGACTAGACTCTGGGGCCAACGTCCTGACTTTC.

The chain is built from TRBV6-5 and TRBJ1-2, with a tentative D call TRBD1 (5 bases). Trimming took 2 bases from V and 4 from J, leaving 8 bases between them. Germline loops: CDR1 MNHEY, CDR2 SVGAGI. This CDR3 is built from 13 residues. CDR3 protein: CASSYGDSYGYTF. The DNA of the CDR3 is TGTGCCAGCAGTTACGGAGACAGCTATGGCTACACCTTC.

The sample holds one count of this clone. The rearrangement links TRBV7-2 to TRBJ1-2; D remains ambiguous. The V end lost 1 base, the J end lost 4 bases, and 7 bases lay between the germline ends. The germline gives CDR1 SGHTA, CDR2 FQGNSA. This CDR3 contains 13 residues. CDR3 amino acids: CASSLGVGYGYTF. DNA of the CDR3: TGTGCCAGCAGCTTAGGGGTAGGCTATGGCTACACCTTC. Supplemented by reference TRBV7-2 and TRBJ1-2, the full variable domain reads GAGVSQSPSNKVTEKGKDVELRCDPISGHTALYWYRQSLGQGLEFLIYFQGNSAPDKSGLPSDRFSAERTGGSVSTLTIQRTQQEDSAVYLCASSLGVGYGYTFGSGTRLTVV.